This T cell receptor (beta chain) came from a study of CD8 T cells in ankylosing spondylitis. Libraries for TCR beta were made by quantitative 5'-RACE with molecular barcodes. MiXCR, run by TCRdb on the 5' RACE reads, gives a single entry per CDR3 protein. The table shows under 250,000 distinct CDR3 sequences, with about 10% occurring only once. Study-level points and caveats: In synovial fluid and blood from reactive arthritis, some motif variants were previously reported. Peripheral blood held disease-linked clones only at relatively low frequency, and these were CD8+.

There are many counts of this clonotype. Its specificity is not known. This CDR3 has 13 residues. The V gene's germline CDR1 is MNHEY and CDR2 SMNVEV (reference sequence). V was pared by 6 bases and J by 9 bases, with 12 bases between. The sample consisted of blood, either unsorted or a sorted T cell fraction (not recorded which). The chain recombines TRBV27 with TRBJ1-6, with D possibly TRBD1 on 5 matching bases. The clonotype originates from a male donor with ankylosing spondylitis or in good health (not recorded which). CDR3 loop: CASSLGVASPLHF. CDR3 DNA: TGTGCCAGCAGCCTAGGGGTGGCTTCACCCCTCCACTTT.